This T cell receptor (beta chain) is drawn from a study of blood T cell repertoires in COVID-19. The trim removed 0 bases at V and 4 bases at J, leaving 7 bases unmatched. The germline V gene encodes CDR1 SGHRS and CDR2 YFSETQ. The CDR3 runs to 16 residues. Under the authors' procedure: Amplified reference gene primers provided the basis for estimating nucleated cell counts. Here immunoSEQ multiplex PCR was the method, and the copy in TCRdb shows in-frame clones only, minus some. Clonal size and the V and J genes are those of that table, whereas D and trimming came from the DNA. The sample lists 250,000 to 350,000 clones, 70% to 90% seen once, with 4.5% to 7% in the top ten.

Sequencing was carried out using PBMCs or T cells enriched from blood (not recorded which). This TCR derives from a woman in her twenties or thirties who had recovered from COVID-19. This sequence joins TRBV5-1 and TRBJ2-1; 7 bases agree with TRBD1. The CDR3: CASSLGWQGVYNEQFF. The CDR3 region has the DNA TGCGCCAGCAGCTTGGGCTGGCAGGGGGTTTACAATGAGCAGTTCTTC.